One sample yielded the 14 T cell receptor beta chains listed below, sequenced in a study of T cells in Graves' hyperthyroidism and ophthalmopathy (dated by TCRdb to between 2017 and 2020). Preparation of the library involved multiplex PCR. Sequencing took place on an Illumina HiSeq 2000. TCR beta CDR3 regions were amplified from RNA transcripts. The first round of RT-PCR for the TCR CDR3 was performed with the HTBI primer set and the Qiagen OneStep RT-PCR kit. TCRdb took the public reads, trimmed them with fastp at Q25, ran MiXCR for clone calling and kept in-frame beta chains. Each record represents a unique CDR3 protein, reported with the most common genes and DNA among its rows. The sample table contains 410,000 or so distinct CDR3 sequences; only one count was recorded for about 15% of them. The ten largest clones add up to over 10% of the sample. The sample taken for sequencing was blood. Every receptor here comes from a young man with Graves' ophthalmopathy.

Many counts were recorded for this clonotype. The V call is TRBV12-3 or TRBV12-4, the J call TRBJ2-3, with a possible D match to TRBD2 (7 bases). This CDR3 contains 16 residues. V was trimmed by 4 bases and J by 1 base, leaving 15 bases between them. CDR3 sequence: CASSSHRGAGTDTQYF. In DNA, the CDR3 is TGTGCCAGCAGTTCCCACCGGGGGGCCGGCACAGATACGCAGTATTTT.

The genes are TRBV20-1 and TRBJ2-2; tentative D call: TRBD1 (7 bases). CDR1 and CDR2 (germline): DFQATT, SNEGSKA (reference sequence). The CDR3 is 13 amino acids. Between the trimmed V and J ends, which lost 3 bases and 7 bases, there was a span of 12 bases. The CDR3 sequence: CSARTGRDGELFF. CDR3 nucleotide sequence: TGCAGTGCTAGGACAGGGCGGGACGGGGAGCTGTTTTTT.

This clonotype was found many times. This rearrangement joins TRBV2 to TRBJ2-1; the D is unclear. V was shortened by 4 bases and J by 6 bases, with 19 bases between the two germline ends. The CDR3 runs to 16 residues. In germline, CDR1 is SNHLY, CDR2 FYNNEI. The CDR3 region has the DNA TGTGCCAGCAGTGGGCCGAAACTACGCGCAAGCAATGAGCAGTTCTTC. This codes for CASSGPKLRASNEQFF.

In its sample, this clonotype was seen many times. This sequence joins TRBV6-5 and TRBJ2-3; D is undetermined. V lost 2 bases and J 1 base, leaving 10 bases between the germline ends. CDR1 and CDR2 (germline): MNHEY, SVGAGI. The CDR3 is 15 amino acids. CDR3 region: CASSYNSYRTDTQYF. The DNA of the CDR3 is TGTGCCAGCAGTTACAACTCCTATCGCACAGATACGCAGTATTTT.

This clonotype was counted many times. This sequence joins TRBV30 and TRBJ1-1; D unclear. The V end was cut by 3 bases, the J end by 4 bases, with 15 bases between. CDR1 and CDR2 from the germline V gene are GTSNPN and SVGIG (reference sequence). There are 14 residues in the CDR3. CDR3 nucleotide sequence: TGTGCCTGGAGCGCTCTAAATGGAGGCACTGAAGCTTTCTTT. Its translation is CAWSALNGGTEAFF.

This clonotype was seen repeatedly, ten times or more. The rearrangement links TRBV12-3 or TRBV12-4 to TRBJ2-5; TRBD1 aligns across 7 bases. J gave up 1 base and V 5 bases, and 7 bases lay outside the gene matches. This CDR3 comprises 15 residues. The CDR3 region has the DNA TGTGCCAGCAGTGCACAGACAGGGTCCCAAGAGACCCAGTACTTC. Translating gives CASSAQTGSQETQYF.

This clonotype was counted at least ten times. The chain links TRBV12-3 or TRBV12-4 to TRBJ2-4; tentatively, D is TRBD1 or TRBD2 (5 bases each). The CDR3 spans 14 residues. V gave up 0 bases and J gave up 6 bases, with 9 bases separating them. CDR3 sequence: CASSLAGGVNIQYF. CDR3 in DNA: TGTGCCAGCAGTTTAGCTGGGGGAGTAAACATTCAGTACTTC.

This clonotype was seen repeatedly, ten times or more. The chain uses TRBV11-1 and TRBJ2-7; possible D gene TRBD2, 6 bases. Germline V gene data show CDR1 as SGHAT and CDR2 as FQDESV (reference sequence). This CDR3 spans 14 amino acids. Between the trimmed V and J ends, which lost 5 bases and 9 bases, there was a span of 20 bases. This CDR3 reads CASSPRPGALRQYF. Written as DNA, the CDR3 is TGTGCCAGCAGCCCCCGCCCGGGAGCGCTTCGGCAGTACTTC.

V and J are TRBV27 and TRBJ2-7; perhaps TRBD2 as D (7 bases). CDR3 length equals 19 residues. Germline CDR1 reads MNHEY; CDR2 reads SMNVEV (reference sequence). Deletions cut 2 bases from V and 0 bases from J, with 23 bases between. Here the CDR3 DNA reads TGTGCCAGCAGTTTAAGGGGGGACCCCGGGACTAACCCCTCCTACGAGCAGTACTTC. It is translated as CASSLRGDPGTNPSYEQYF.

The chain is built from TRBV6-1 and TRBJ2-3; TRBD1 matches 10 bases. J gave up 6 bases and V 6 bases, and 6 bases lay outside the gene matches. Germline CDR1 and CDR2: MNHNS and SASEGT. This CDR3 is built from 14 residues. CDR3 sequence (DNA): TGTGCCAGCAGAGTGACAGGGGGCCTGGATACGCAGTATTTT. Its protein is CASRVTGGLDTQYF.

This clonotype occurred a few times. This chain links TRBV12-3 or TRBV12-4 with TRBJ2-5, with D maybe TRBD1 (7 bases). CDR3 length: 13 amino acids. The V end was cut by 5 bases, the J end by 7 bases, with 14 bases between. CDR3 sequence reads: CASSLRQGGTQYF. CDR3 sequence (DNA): TGTGCCAGCAGTCTACGACAGGGAGGGACCCAGTACTTC.

The gene calls are TRBV20-1 and TRBJ2-3; maybe TRBD2 (6 bases). The CDR3 sequence is 14 residues long. Per the germline V gene, CDR1 is DFQATT and CDR2 is SNEGSKA (reference sequence). Trimming shortened V by 5 bases and J by 6 bases, and 18 bases separated the two germline ends. CDR3 protein: CSAGSLGGSDTQYF. In nucleotides, the CDR3 is TGCAGTGCTGGGAGTTTGGGGGGTTCGGATACGCAGTATTTT.

This chain joins TRBV27 and TRBJ1-4; D is unclear. Germline V gene data show CDR1 as MNHEY and CDR2 as SMNVEV (reference sequence). Trimming stripped 5 bases from V and 11 bases from J, with 12 bases between. The CDR3 is 12 amino acids. CDR3 nucleotide sequence: TGTGCCAGCAGTCCCGGACGGTGGAAACTGTTTTTT. Residues: CASSPGRWKLFF.

This clonotype appeared many times. The chain is built from TRBV27 and TRBJ2-1, with D possibly being TRBD1 (5 bases). The CDR3 loop spans 15 amino acids. The V gene's germline CDR1 is MNHEY and CDR2 SMNVEV (reference sequence). With 0 bases removed from V and 4 bases from J, the gap between germline ends came to 10 bases. The CDR3 spells CASSLSPGQYNEQFF. DNA for the CDR3: TGTGCCAGCAGTTTATCGCCAGGGCAATACAATGAGCAGTTCTTC.